This passage covers 30 T cell receptor beta chains from one sample sequenced in a study of cytomegalovirus exposure and HLA in healthy donors. PCR employed 60 Vbeta and 13 Jbeta primers. The table came from immunoSEQ multiplex PCR; TCRdb's copy has only in-frame clones and leaves some out. The sample holds around 99,000 clones; about 77% are singletons and the top ten take roughly 3.2%. Sequencing input: PBMCs. The receptors here all came from a man aged 40-55 years in good health and CMV-seronegative.

The CDR3 DNA follows: TGTGCCAGCAGGACAGACCAATTATTATCCTACGAGCAGTACTTC. Translation: CASRTDQLLSYEQYF. This sequence joins TRBV2 and TRBJ2-7; TRBD1 is a possible D gene (5 bases). V lost 6 bases and J 1 base, leaving 16 bases between the germline ends. CDR3 length equals 15 residues. The V gene's germline CDR1 is SNHLY and CDR2 FYNNEI.

This rearrangement joins TRBV2 to TRBJ1-4; possibly TRBD1 for D (6 bases). The CDR3 has 15 amino acids. V lost 10 bases and J lost 7, with 22 bases in between. CDR1 is SNHLY, CDR2 FYNNEI, per germline. CDR3 in amino acids: CATLPGGASGEKLFF. For the CDR3, the DNA is TGTGCCACCTTGCCCGGGGGGGCTTCGGGTGAAAAACTGTTTTTT.

The chain carries TRBV11-2 and TRBJ2-7, with D unclear. The CDR3 is 11 residues long. With 2 bases removed from V and 6 bases from J, the gap between germline ends came to 5 bases. Germline loops: CDR1 SGHAT, CDR2 FQNNGV. CDR3 protein: CASSLSPEQYF. CDR3 sequence (DNA): TGTGCCAGCAGCTTAAGCCCCGAGCAGTACTTC.

This chain connects TRBV2 to TRBJ2-1, with 8 bases that match TRBD1. The J segment lost 7 bases and the V segment lost 4 bases, leaving 3 bases of the junction unmatched. Germline CDR1 is SNHLY and CDR2 is FYNNEI. The CDR3 runs to 13 residues. CDR3 amino acids: CASSVNRGNEQFF. DNA of the CDR3: TGTGCCAGCAGTGTTAACAGGGGGAATGAGCAGTTCTTC.

The CDR3 region is CASSPGTGSLYEQYF. Written as DNA, the CDR3 is TGTGCCAGCTCACCAGGGACAGGATCCCTCTACGAGCAGTACTTC. This chain connects TRBV18 to TRBJ2-7; 8 bases are a match to TRBD1. With 2 bases clipped from V and 3 bases from J, the junction kept 6 bases outside the gene matches. The CDR3 has 15 amino acids. CDR1 and CDR2 from the germline V gene are KGHSH and LQKENI. Combining the CDR3 with reference TRBV18 and TRBJ2-7 gives the whole variable domain NAGVMQNPRHLVRRRGQEARLRCSPMKGHSHVYWYRQLPEEGLKFMVYLQKENIIDESGMPKERFSAEFPKEGPSILRIQQVVRGDSAAYFCASSPGTGSLYEQYFGPGTRLTVT.

V and J are TRBV5-1 and TRBJ1-2, with 9 bases that match TRBD1. V lost 0 bases to trimming and J lost 2 bases; unmatched junction nucleotides: 2. CDR3 length: 15 residues. The V gene's germline CDR1 is SGHRS and CDR2 YFSETQ. CDR3 DNA: TGCGCCAGCAGCTTGGCCGGGACAGGGAACTATGGCTACACCTTC. This encodes CASSLAGTGNYGYTF.

The J gene is TRBJ1-2, the V gene TRBV5-4; 8 positions match TRBD1. From germline, CDR1 is SGHNT and CDR2 YYREEE (reference sequence). Germline trimming cut 4 bases from V and 6 bases from J; bases unmatched to any gene: 8. The CDR3 is 14 amino acids. The DNA for the CDR3 is TGTGCCAGCAGCGTTGAGGACAGGGTCAATGGCTACACCTTC. It encodes CASSVEDRVNGYTF.

This rearrangement joins TRBV19 to TRBJ1-3; tentative D call: TRBD1 (5 bases). The germline V gene has CDR1 LNHDA and CDR2 SQIVND (reference sequence). The CDR3 has 13 residues. V shed 7 bases and J shed 0 bases, with 7 bases lying between them. CDR3 DNA sequence: TGTGCCAGTACGACAGACTCTGGAAACACCATATATTTT. Its protein product is CASTTDSGNTIYF.

The chain combines TRBV5-1 with TRBJ2-1; TRBD1 matches 8 bases. Unmatched junction bases numbered 6, after V lost 4 bases and J lost 6 bases. CDR1 is SGHRS and CDR2 is YFSETQ in the germline V gene. This CDR3 has 14 amino acids. DNA for the CDR3: TGCGCCAGCAGCACGACAGGACAGGGCAATGAGCAGTTCTTC. Translation gives CASSTTGQGNEQFF. Looking up the rest from reference TRBV5-1 and TRBJ2-1 gives the full variable domain: KAGVTQTPRYLIKTRGQQVTLSCSPISGHRSVSWYQQTPGQGLQFLFEYFSETQRNKGNFPGRFSGRQFSNSRSEMNVSTLELGDSALYLCASSTTGQGNEQFFGPGTRLTVL.

V is TRBV23-1 and J is TRBJ1-5; the D is unclear. TRBV23-1 is an open reading frame, and its role is uncertain. The CDR3 is 12 amino acids. V dropped 8 bases and J dropped 5 bases, with 10 bases sitting between them. This CDR3 reads CASPSSDQPQHF. CDR3 sequence (DNA): TGCGCCAGCCCCAGCAGCGATCAGCCCCAGCATTTT.

DNA for the CDR3: TGTGCCAGCAGTTATGGGGGGGACTACTACGAGCAGTACTTC. Translating it yields CASSYGGDYYEQYF. This chain uses TRBV6-6 with TRBJ2-5, with 7 bases matching TRBD2. The J call is doubtful: the DNA matches TRBJ2-7 better. In germline, CDR1 is MNHNY, CDR2 SVGAGI (reference sequence). The CDR3 consists of 14 residues.

The rearrangement joins TRBV19 to TRBJ1-6; TRBD1 is a possible D gene (6 bases). Germline lookup yields CDR1 LNHDA and CDR2 SQIVND (reference sequence). Trimming pared 6 bases from V and 5 bases from J, leaving 11 bases between. This CDR3 comprises 14 residues. The CDR3 here is CASRIQGNNSPLHF. In DNA, the CDR3 is TGTGCCAGTAGAATACAGGGAAATAATTCACCCCTCCACTTT.

The chain has TRBV9 and TRBJ1-4, with 7 positions matching TRBD1. The CDR3 has 14 residues. The V gene end was trimmed by 4 bases and the J gene end by 2 bases; junction bases not matched to a gene: 2. In germline, CDR1 is SGDLS, CDR2 YYNGEE. CDR3 in amino acids: CASSRQGTNEKLFF. The CDR3 coding sequence is TGTGCCAGCAGCAGACAGGGCACTAATGAAAAACTGTTTTTT.

This chain connects TRBV29-1 to TRBJ2-2; weak D call: TRBD2 (5 bases). V lost 5 bases and J lost 4, with 11 bases in between. Germline V lookup: CDR1 SQVTM, CDR2 ANQGSEA. The length of the CDR3 is 13 residues. CDR3 DNA sequence: TGCAGCGTTACGGCTAGCATCACCGGGGAGCTGTTTTTT. It yields the protein CSVTASITGELFF.

This clone was counted only a few times. The chain employs TRBV27 and TRBJ1-1, with D possibly matching TRBD1 (5 bases). CDR3 length equals 14 residues. Trimming pared 5 bases from V and 0 bases from J, leaving 10 bases between. The germline V gene encodes CDR1 MNHEY and CDR2 SMNVEV (reference sequence). The CDR3 nucleotides are TGTGCCAGCAGTCCCCTAGGGGTGAACACTGAAGCTTTCTTT. Amino acids: CASSPLGVNTEAFF.

The chain couples TRBV27 to TRBJ2-7; 7 bases line up with TRBD1. CDR1 is MNHEY, CDR2 SMNVEV, per germline (reference sequence). This CDR3 spans 14 amino acids. V was pared by 6 bases and J by 1 base, with 6 bases of the junction left unmatched. CDR3: CASSPRDRSYEQYF. Written as DNA, the CDR3 is TGTGCCAGCAGCCCCCGGGACAGATCCTACGAGCAGTACTTC.

The genes are TRBV10-3 and TRBJ2-7; D might be TRBD2 (5 bases). Germline CDR1 is ENHRY and CDR2 is SYGVKD. Trimming pared 0 bases from V and 0 bases from J, leaving 6 bases between. The CDR3 consists of 14 residues. This CDR3 is CAISESRDSYEQYF. The CDR3 nucleotides read TGTGCCATCAGTGAGTCCCGGGACTCCTACGAGCAGTACTTC.

This sequence joins TRBV15 and TRBJ2-5, with a possible D match to TRBD1 (5 bases). V gave up 2 bases and J gave up 0 bases, with 10 bases separating them. CDR1 is LNHNV and CDR2 is YYDKDF in the germline V gene (reference sequence). The CDR3 has 15 amino acids. CDR3 sequence: CATSRSRQHQETQYF. DNA for the CDR3: TGTGCCACCAGCAGATCACGACAGCACCAAGAGACCCAGTACTTC. Variable domain in full (rest from reference TRBV15 and TRBJ2-5): DAMVIQNPRYQVTQFGKPVTLSCSQTLNHNVMYWYQQKSSQAPKLLFHYYDKDFNNEADTPDNFQSRRPNTSFCFLDIRSPGLGDTAMYLCATSRSRQHQETQYFGPGTRLLVL.

There are a few counts of this clone. The rearrangement uses TRBV11-2 and TRBJ1-1; D gene uncertain. Deletions cut 0 bases from V and 3 bases from J, with 5 bases between. The CDR3 extends over 13 amino acids. CDR1 is SGHAT, CDR2 FQNNGV, per germline. The DNA of the CDR3 is TGTGCCAGCAGCTTAGAACGGGACACTGAAGCTTTCTTT. Amino acid sequence: CASSLERDTEAFF.

This clone has a handful of counts. This chain connects TRBV27 to TRBJ2-5; D gene uncertain. TRBJ2-7 explains the end of the DNA better; the J call may be wrong. Germline V CDR1 and CDR2: MNHEY, SMNVEV (reference sequence). This CDR3 has 15 amino acids. DNA for the CDR3: TGTGCCAGCAGTTTATCCCCACAGAGCTCCTACGAGCAGTACTTC. It yields the protein CASSLSPQSSYEQYF.

The chain carries TRBV19 and TRBJ2-2, with D perhaps matching TRBD2 (6 bases). Trimming took 7 bases from V and 3 from J, leaving 15 bases between them. The CDR3 extends over 15 amino acids. CDR1 is LNHDA and CDR2 is SQIVND in the germline V gene (reference sequence). CDR3 sequence (DNA): TGTGCCAGTAACGGGGCGGGGCGGTACACCGGGGAGCTGTTTTTT. Translation: CASNGAGRYTGELFF.

The chain uses TRBV27 and TRBJ1-1, with 7 bases that match TRBD1. Trimming cost V 6 bases and J 7 bases; bases outside gene matches: 14. Germline lookup yields CDR1 MNHEY and CDR2 SMNVEV (reference sequence). The CDR3 length is 15 residues. CDR3 coding DNA: TGTGCCAGCAGCCCCCGACAGGGACTCCTCGTTGAAGCTTTCTTT. Translating it yields CASSPRQGLLVEAFF.

V is TRBV18 and J is TRBJ2-7, with TRBD2 as a possible D gene (6 bases). Trimming took off 8 bases at V and 3 bases at J, with 17 bases between the two ends. The germline V gene has CDR1 KGHSH and CDR2 LQKENI. This CDR3 region has 14 residues. In nucleotides, the CDR3 is TGTGCCAGCGGGAAGACTAGGGCGGACTACGAGCAGTACTTC. This encodes CASGKTRADYEQYF.

The chain combines TRBV5-8 with TRBJ2-2, with no clear D. This CDR3 has 14 residues. CDR1 and CDR2 (germline): SGHTS, YDEGEE. The V and J ends lost 6 bases and 7 bases respectively, with 16 bases between them. The CDR3, as DNA: TGTGCCAGCAATGCGAGGTCCAAGTTCGGGGAGCTGTTTTTT. This translates into CASNARSKFGELFF.

This clone was recorded only once. V and J are TRBV6-1 and TRBJ1-5; TRBD1 might be the D (6 bases). The germline V and J ends were trimmed by 3 bases and 0 bases, with 21 bases remaining between them. CDR3 size: 19 residues. The germline gives CDR1 MNHNS, CDR2 SASEGT. CDR3 nucleotides: TGTGCCAGCAGTGACCCTCTTACGTCCGGGACACTTAGCAATCAGCCCCAGCATTTT. Its protein is CASSDPLTSGTLSNQPQHF.

This clone was recorded once. The chain carries TRBV28 and TRBJ1-1, with D maybe TRBD1 (5 bases). CDR1 and CDR2 from the germline V gene are MDHEN and SYDVKM. CDR3 length equals 14 residues. V was pared by 7 bases and J by 1 base, with 13 bases between. The CDR3 coding sequence is TGTGCCAGCACCCTCCTCGACAGGAACACTGAAGCTTTCTTT. It encodes CASTLLDRNTEAFF.

The rearrangement joins TRBV28 to TRBJ2-2, with TRBD1 identical over 7 bases. Germline V gives CDR1 MDHEN, CDR2 SYDVKM. The junction had 5 bases not matched to a gene; V was cut back by 6 bases and J by 1 base. The CDR3 contains 15 residues. The CDR3 DNA reads as TGTGCCAGCAGCTCGACAGGGAAGAACACCGGGGAGCTGTTTTTT. Protein: CASSSTGKNTGELFF.

The rearrangement links TRBV27 to TRBJ2-1, with D perhaps TRBD2 (5 bases). CDR3 length equals 16 residues. Germline lookup yields CDR1 MNHEY and CDR2 SMNVEV (reference sequence). Trimming pared 7 bases from V and 0 bases from J, leaving 16 bases between. CDR3 sequence (DNA): TGTGCCAGCACCCAACCCACTAGTACCTCCTACAATGAGCAGTTCTTC. Residues: CASTQPTSTSYNEQFF.

By its share, this clone is medium-sized. The V gene is TRBV7-2, the J gene TRBJ1-1; D is undetermined. CDR3 length: 15 amino acids. The V and J ends lost 1 base and 1 base respectively, with 10 bases between them. Germline assignment: CDR1 SGHTA and CDR2 FQGNSA. CDR3 amino acids: CASSLEPMRNTEAFF. CDR3 nucleotides: TGTGCCAGCAGCTTAGAGCCCATGAGGAACACTGAAGCTTTCTTT. The variable domain in full, completed from reference TRBV7-2 and TRBJ1-1, reads GAGVSQSPSNKVTEKGKDVELRCDPISGHTALYWYRQSLGQGLEFLIYFQGNSAPDKSGLPSDRFSAERTGGSVSTLTIQRTQQEDSAVYLCASSLEPMRNTEAFFGQGTRLTVV.

V is TRBV7-6 and J is TRBJ2-2; 14 positions agree with TRBD2. CDR1 is SGHVS, CDR2 FNYEAQ, per germline. The CDR3 covers 17 residues. The ends lost 4 bases at V and 4 bases at J; junction bases unmatched: 5. The CDR3 DNA follows: TGTGCCAGCAGCTCCGGACTAGCGGGAGGTAGCACCGGGGAGCTGTTTTTT. It yields the protein CASSSGLAGGSTGELFF.